A selection of T cell receptor beta chains follows, all from one sample in a study of tumor-infiltrating lymphocytes in glioblastoma multiforme. Each CDR3 protein is one row after TCRdb ran MiXCR on the multiplex PCR reads. The sample has about 10,000 distinct CDR3 sequences, 60% to 75% seen once; the top ten hold around 28%. Sequencing input: brain tumor tissue. The receptors shown here come from a male donor with glioblastoma. The CDR3 runs from the conserved cysteine through the conserved F or W. A D gene is named only where the DNA matches it firmly. Only part of the rows carry a size: once, few, many, or a class if the clone is expanded.

TRBV5-5,NA,TRBJ2-7,NA,TGTGCCAGCAGTCCTGGGACGAGCGGTGCCTACGGGCAGTACTTC,CASSPGTSGAYGQYF
TRBV29-1,NA,TRBJ1-1,medium-sized,TGCAGCGTTGGGGACACTGAAGCTTTCTTT,CSVGDTEAFF
TRBV10-3,NA,TRBJ2-7,few,TGTGCCGGGCGTCACGTTTTGGCCTACGAGCAGTACTTC,CAGRHVLAYEQYF
TRBV6-5,NA,TRBJ1-5,NA,TGTGCCAGCAGATCACCGGGGACGGGAGACAATCAGCCCCAGCATTTT,CASRSPGTGDNQPQHF
TRBV10-2,NA,TRBJ1-6,NA,TGTGCCAGCAGTGACTCCTATAATTCACCCCTCCACTTT,CASSDSYNSPLHF
TRBV6-5,NA,TRBJ2-1,NA,TGTGCCAGCAGCCACTCAAGGAATGAGCAGTCCTTC,CASSHSRNEQSF
TRBV20-1,NA,TRBJ2-7,NA,TGCAGTGCTAGGGCGTCGAGGGAGCAGTACTTC,CSARASREQYF
TRBV7-3,TRBD1,TRBJ2-7,many,TGTGCCAGCAGCTTGTGGTGGAGACAGGGGAGAGACGAGCAGTACTTC,CASSLWWRQGRDEQYF
TRBV11-1,TRBD2,TRBJ2-7,few,TGTGCCAGCAGCTGGACTAGCGGGAGTGTCGACGAGCAGTACTTC,CASSWTSGSVDEQYF
TRBV4-2,NA,TRBJ2-5,NA,TGTGCCAGCAGCCAAGATCTAACCGGTTGGGTGGCCCAAGAGACCCAGTACTTC,CASSQDLTGWVAQETQYF